A single T cell receptor (beta chain) is shown here with its context. The entry originates in a study of CD8 T cells in Susac syndrome. The germline gives CDR1 DFQATT, CDR2 SNEGSKA (reference sequence). The CDR3 loop spans 13 amino acids. V was shortened by 0 bases and J by 2 bases, with 7 bases between the two germline ends. Random hexamers primed reverse transcription of about 0.45 to 1 ug RNA. TCRdb fed the immunoSEQ multiplex PCR reads into MiXCR, producing one record per CDR3 protein. The sample lists tens of thousands of distinct CDR3 sequences; 94% were seen once. The V and J genes are TRBV20-1 and TRBJ1-2; no clear D gene. The sample taken for sequencing was CD8+ T cells from PBMCs. The clonotype comes from a human donor in good health. The CDR3 DNA is TGCAGTGCTAGAGAGGCGGGGAACTATGGCTACACCTTC. This encodes CSAREAGNYGYTF.